The source of this T cell receptor beta chain is a study of Ad26.COV2.S vaccination and SARS-CoV-2 variants. Here immunoSEQ multiplex PCR was the method, and the copy in TCRdb shows in-frame clones only, minus some. The sample comprises about 320,000 clones, 85% to 90% of which are singletons, and 1.5% to 2.5% rests with the top ten. Germline values: CDR1 MGHRA, CDR2 YSYEKL. The germline V and J ends were trimmed by 4 bases and 7 bases, with 17 bases remaining between them. The CDR3 is 15 residues long. Treatment specified: about 20 received Ad26.COV2.S at low or high dose, single or two shots; a few received placebo; per-sample allocation not given. On day 63 after the first injection, vaccine and placebo recipients gave samples. Vaccination used an Ad26 vector expressing Wuhan-strain SARS-CoV-2 spike.

This sequence originates from a person aged 18-60 years who received the Ad26.COV2.S COVID-19 vaccine or a placebo. The chain carries TRBV4-1 and TRBJ1-5, with D possibly TRBD1 on 5 matching bases. The sample in question was peripheral blood, obtained in a trial of Ad26.COV2.S vaccine versus placebo. The DNA for the CDR3 is TGCGCCAGCAGCCCTGGGACGGAGGCAGGGCAGCCCCAGCATTTT. Translated: CASSPGTEAGQPQHF.